Here is one T cell receptor (beta chain) with its context. Its antigen remains unknown. This sample was included in a study of siplizumab effects on memory and regulatory T cells. General study findings and limits: Proliferating Tregs' suppressive function in siplizumab cultures went unconfirmed. Alloreactive clones mapping to unstimulated subsets formed only a minor fraction.

A 37°C coculture lasting five to seven days was applied to the mixed lymphocyte reaction cells. Labelling reagents were assigned as CFSE for responder PBMCs and Violet Dye for stimulator PBMCs, which were mixed 1:1. Per sample, roughly 10^5 TCR templates underwent assay. Assay used: immunoSEQ multiplex PCR; TCRdb lists only in-frame clones, some missing. The table shows 9,500 to 10,000 clones, with roughly two fifths occurring only once. The clonotype originates from a human donor in good health; the cells came from an allogeneic mixed lymphocyte reaction. Sequences were obtained from CFSE-low (dividing) CD4+ T cells sorted from an allogeneic mixed lymphocyte reaction.

Here the CDR3 DNA reads TGTGCCAGCAGCTCCGTCAGTCTAGACTTTTATGGCTACACCTTC. As protein: CASSSVSLDFYGYTF. The V and J genes are TRBV7-9 and TRBJ1-2, with no clear D. The CDR3 loop spans 15 amino acids. Trimming removed 4 bases at V and 5 bases at J, with 17 bases between. The V gene's germline CDR1 is SEHNR and CDR2 FQNEAQ (reference sequence).